The T cell receptor (beta chain) under discussion was sequenced for a study of regulatory T cells in long-lasting Graves disease. Whole-study results and caveats: It was peripheral blood alone, not thyroid tissue, that was studied. There were preferences for TRBV28, TRBJ1-2 and TRBJ2-5 in persistent disease. More public clonotypes were shared by persistent patients (fewer than 3,000) than by new patients (more than 950).

Construction of the TCR beta libraries employed iRepertoire HTBI primers in conjunction with Arm-PCR of CDR3 regions. TCRdb analysed the multiplex PCR reads with MiXCR anew, one entry per CDR3 protein. The data hold roughly 400,000 distinct CDR3 sequences, with around 20% observed a single time. The CDR3 is 14 residues long. Germline-derived CDR1 and CDR2 are SGHTA and FQGNSA. V shed 4 bases and J shed 2 bases, with 12 bases lying between them. The time point denotes: persistent/refractory GD, antithyroid drugs over 5 years with positive TRAb. PBMCs provided the RNA from which the TCR library was made. The guidelines of the American Thyroid Association were the basis for diagnosing Graves' disease. Details on this clonotype: What it binds is not known.

Sequences were derived from peripheral blood mononuclear cells (PBMCs), sampled when the disease was refractory, from a patient treated with antithyroid drugs. The clonotype comes from a female donor with Graves disease. The chain is built from TRBV7-2 and TRBJ2-7; possible D gene TRBD1, 6 bases. This CDR3 reads CASSSYDRPYEQYF. CDR3 bases: TGTGCCAGCAGCTCCTATGACAGGCCCTACGAGCAGTACTTC.